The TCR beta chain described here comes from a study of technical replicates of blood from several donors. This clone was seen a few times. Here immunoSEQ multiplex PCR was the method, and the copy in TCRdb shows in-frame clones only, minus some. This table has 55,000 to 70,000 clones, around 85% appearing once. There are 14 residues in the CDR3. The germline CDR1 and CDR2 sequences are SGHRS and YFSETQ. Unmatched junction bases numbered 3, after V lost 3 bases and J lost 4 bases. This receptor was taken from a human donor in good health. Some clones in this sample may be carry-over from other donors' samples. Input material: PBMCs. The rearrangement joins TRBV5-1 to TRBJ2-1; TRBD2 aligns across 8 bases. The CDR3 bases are TGCGCCAGCAGCTGGGGCGGGGGGTACAATGAGCAGTTCTTC. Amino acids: CASSWGGGYNEQFF.